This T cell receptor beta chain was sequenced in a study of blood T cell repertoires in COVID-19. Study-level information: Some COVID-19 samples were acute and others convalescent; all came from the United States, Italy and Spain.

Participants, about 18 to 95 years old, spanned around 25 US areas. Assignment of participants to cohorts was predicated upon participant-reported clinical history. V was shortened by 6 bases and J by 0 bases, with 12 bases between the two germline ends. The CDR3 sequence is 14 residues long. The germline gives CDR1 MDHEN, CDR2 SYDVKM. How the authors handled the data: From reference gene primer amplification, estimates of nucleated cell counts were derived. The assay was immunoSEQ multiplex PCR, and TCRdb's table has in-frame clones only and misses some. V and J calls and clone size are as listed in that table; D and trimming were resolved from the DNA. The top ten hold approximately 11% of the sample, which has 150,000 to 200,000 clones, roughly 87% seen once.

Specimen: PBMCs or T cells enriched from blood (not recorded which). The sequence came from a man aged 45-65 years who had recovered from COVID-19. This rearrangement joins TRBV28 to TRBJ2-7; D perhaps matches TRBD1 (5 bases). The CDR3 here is CASRSGHSSYEQYF. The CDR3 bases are TGTGCCAGCAGATCTGGACATAGCTCCTACGAGCAGTACTTC.